This record concerns one T cell receptor beta chain sequence. V shed 6 bases and J shed 6 bases, with 14 bases lying between them. This CDR3 contains 13 residues. These data come from a study of blood T cell repertoires in COVID-19. Original methodology: Amplified reference gene primers provided the basis for estimating nucleated cell counts. The table came from immunoSEQ multiplex PCR; TCRdb's copy has only in-frame clones and leaves some out. V, J and clone size are those of that table, while D and trimming were read from the DNA. This sample has around 100,000 clones; 80% to 90% occur once, and the top ten carry roughly 2.5%. Two negative PCRs, clearance, or symptom resolution were required of recovered Cohort 3 donors.

The receptor's source is a woman in her forties or fifties who had recovered from COVID-19. This chain uses TRBV12-3 or TRBV12-4 with TRBJ1-2; no reliable D call. The sequenced sample was PBMCs or T cells enriched from blood (not recorded which). The CDR3 is CASSLRGSDGYTF. The CDR3 DNA follows: TGTGCCAGCAGCTTAAGAGGGTCCGATGGCTACACCTTC.